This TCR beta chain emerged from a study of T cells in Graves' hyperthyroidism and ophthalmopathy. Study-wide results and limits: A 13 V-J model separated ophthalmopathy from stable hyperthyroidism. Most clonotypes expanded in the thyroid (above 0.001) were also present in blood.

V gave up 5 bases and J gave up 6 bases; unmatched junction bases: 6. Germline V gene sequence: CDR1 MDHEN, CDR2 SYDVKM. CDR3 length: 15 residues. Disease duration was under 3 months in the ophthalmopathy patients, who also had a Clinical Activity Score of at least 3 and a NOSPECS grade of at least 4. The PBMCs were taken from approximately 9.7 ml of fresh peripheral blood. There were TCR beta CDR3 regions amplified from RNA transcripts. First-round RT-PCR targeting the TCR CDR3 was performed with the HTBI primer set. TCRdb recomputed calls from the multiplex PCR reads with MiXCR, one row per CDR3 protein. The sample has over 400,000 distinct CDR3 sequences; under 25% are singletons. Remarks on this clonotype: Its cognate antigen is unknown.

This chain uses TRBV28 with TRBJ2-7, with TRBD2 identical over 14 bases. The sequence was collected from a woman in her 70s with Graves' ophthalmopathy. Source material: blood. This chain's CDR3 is CASSRLAGGVVEQYF. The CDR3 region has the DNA TGTGCCAGCAGTAGACTAGCGGGAGGGGTGGTCGAGCAGTACTTC. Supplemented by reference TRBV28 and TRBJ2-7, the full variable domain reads DVKVTQSSRYLVKRTGEKVFLECVQDMDHENMFWYRQDPGLGLRLIYFSYDVKMKEKGDIPEGYSVSREKKERFSLILESASTNQTSMYLCASSRLAGGVVEQYFGPGTRLTVT.